Following are 23 T cell receptor beta chains from one sample sequenced in a study of beta chain features in type 1 diabetes. Study-wide results and caveats: Significant though moderate, a shortening of TCRB CDR3s appeared in all four CD4+ subsets of Type 1 diabetes patients.

No antigens are known for them. Expressed TCRB transcripts were sequenced after all isolated RNA was converted to cDNA. The table came from immunoSEQ multiplex PCR; TCRdb's copy has only in-frame clones and leaves some out. This table has about 650,000 clones, 9.5% to 15% appearing once. Sequencing was done on a sample of naive CD4+ T cells from blood. The receptors shown here come from a man under 40 with type 1 diabetes.

A few counts support this clone. The chain joins TRBV4-3 to TRBJ2-2; maybe TRBD1 (6 bases). The V gene lost 4 bases and the J gene lost 4 bases, with 16 bases spanning the gap. The CDR3 covers 16 residues. Germline V CDR1 and CDR2: LGHNA, YSLEER. This CDR3 is CASSPNGAGATGELFF. CDR3 nucleotide sequence: TGCGCCAGCAGCCCGAACGGCGCAGGGGCCACCGGGGAGCTGTTTTTT.

This clone was found a few times. The genes are TRBV5-4 and TRBJ1-6, with D unresolved. V gave up 4 bases and J gave up 10 bases, with 18 bases separating them. Germline V lookup: CDR1 SGHNT, CDR2 YYREEE (reference sequence). The length of the CDR3 is 15 residues. The CDR3 DNA reads as TGTGCCAGCAGCCCGGGCGGCATTGGAGCGTCACCCCTCCACTTT. This translates into CASSPGGIGASPLHF.

This clone was counted only a few times. The V and J genes are TRBV30 and TRBJ1-4; D ambiguous. The V and J ends lost 0 bases and 3 bases respectively, with 14 bases between them. The CDR3 consists of 16 residues. Germline CDR1 GTSNPN, CDR2 SVGIG (reference sequence). The CDR3 DNA follows: TGTGCCTGGAGTGTACGGCCCCTTTCGGCTAATGAAAAACTGTTTTTT. It codes for CAWSVRPLSANEKLFF.

This sequence joins TRBV4-2 and TRBJ1-5; D is ambiguous. CDR1 is LGHNA, CDR2 YNFKEQ, per germline. V shed 3 bases and J shed 0 bases, with 9 bases lying between them. The CDR3 extends over 15 amino acids. Here the CDR3 DNA reads TGTGCCAGCAGCCAGCCAGCGTATAGCAATCAGCCCCAGCATTTT. Translated, it gives CASSQPAYSNQPQHF.

Here the CDR3 reads CASNTWADTQYF. In DNA form, the CDR3 reads TGTGCCAGCAACACCTGGGCAGATACGCAGTATTTT. V gene TRBV7-9 combines with J gene TRBJ2-3; D uncertain. Germline CDR1 SEHNR, CDR2 FQNEAQ (reference sequence). Trimming pared 7 bases from V and 4 bases from J, leaving 9 bases between. CDR3 size: 12 residues.

The V call is TRBV4-3, the J call TRBJ2-1, with D possibly matching TRBD2 (6 bases). V was cut by 0 bases and J by 12 bases, with 18 bases left in between. Germline V gene lookup returns CDR1 LGHNA and CDR2 YSLEER. This CDR3 is 15 amino acids long. CDR3 coding DNA: TGCGCCAGCAGCCAAGATTCGGGGGACTCCCGACGGCAGTTCTTC. Translating gives CASSQDSGDSRRQFF.

This clone was counted many times. Other DNA sequences in the same sample also yield this CDR3. The V gene is TRBV7-2, the J gene TRBJ2-1; D is uncertain. Germline V gives CDR1 SGHTA, CDR2 FQGNSA. The V gene lost 1 base and the J gene lost 0 bases, with 7 bases spanning the gap. This CDR3 has 15 amino acids. CDR3 sequence reads: CASSLEASSYNEQFF. CDR3 coding DNA: TGTGCCAGCAGCTTAGAAGCCTCCTCCTACAATGAGCAGTTCTTC.

The table lists this clone with a few counts. The genes are TRBV7-9 and TRBJ1-1, with 7 bases identical to TRBD1. Germline trimming cut 6 bases from V and 11 bases from J; bases unmatched to any gene: 12. The CDR3 extends over 13 amino acids. Germline V CDR1 and CDR2: SEHNR, FQNEAQ (reference sequence). CDR3 protein: CASSLTQGLEAFF. The CDR3 DNA reads as TGTGCCAGCAGTTTGACACAGGGGTTGGAGGCTTTCTTT.

CDR3 sequence reads: CASSFTASIRPQYF. The CDR3 DNA follows: TGTGCCAGCAGTTTTACGGCGTCGATCCGGCCCCAGTACTTC. This chain connects TRBV13 to TRBJ2-5; D is undetermined. V lost 6 bases to trimming and J lost 9 bases, with 20 bases between them. Germline assignment: CDR1 PRHDT and CDR2 FYEKMQ (reference sequence). The CDR3 length is 14 residues.

The chain couples TRBV5-1 to TRBJ1-5, with D perhaps matching TRBD1 (6 bases). Deletions cut 2 bases from V and 0 bases from J, with 9 bases between. The V gene's germline CDR1 is SGHRS and CDR2 YFSETQ. The CDR3 runs 15 residues. The CDR3 reads CASSLQGISNQPQHF. In DNA form, the CDR3 reads TGCGCCAGCAGCTTACAGGGTATTAGCAATCAGCCCCAGCATTTT. Drawing the rest from reference TRBV5-1 and TRBJ1-5, the complete variable domain is KAGVTQTPRYLIKTRGQQVTLSCSPISGHRSVSWYQQTPGQGLQFLFEYFSETQRNKGNFPGRFSGRQFSNSRSEMNVSTLELGDSALYLCASSLQGISNQPQHFGDGTRLSIL.

This clone was counted a few times. The chain couples TRBV9 to TRBJ1-1; 9 nucleotides match TRBD1. The CDR3 consists of 16 residues. The trim removed 3 bases at V and 3 bases at J, leaving 9 bases unmatched. Germline CDR1 is SGDLS and CDR2 is YYNGEE. The CDR3 DNA sequence: TGTGCCAGCAGCGACCGGGACAGGGTGAGGGACACTGAAGCTTTCTTT. Translated: CASSDRDRVRDTEAFF.

This clone was picked up a small number of times. This chain links TRBV19 with TRBJ1-5; D is undetermined. Germline CDR1 and CDR2: LNHDA and SQIVND (reference sequence). This CDR3 comprises 14 residues. V was trimmed by 9 bases and J by 9 bases, leaving 21 bases between them. The DNA for the CDR3 is TGTGCCAGCACTTCCAGGTCTCCCATAGGGCCCCAGCATTTT. It specifies CASTSRSPIGPQHF. The entire variable domain, with the rest obtained from reference TRBV19 and TRBJ1-5, is as follows: DGGITQSPKYLFRKEGQNVTLSCEQNLNHDAMYWYRQDPGQGLRLIYYSQIVNDFQKGDIAEGYSVSREKKESFPLTVTSAQKNPTAFYLCASTSRSPIGPQHFGDGTRLSIL.

A few counts support this clone. The chain joins TRBV9 to TRBJ2-5, with TRBD2 identical over 9 bases. The CDR3 loop spans 15 amino acids. CDR1 and CDR2 from the germline V gene are SGDLS and YYNGEE. V lost 3 bases to trimming and J lost 2 bases; unmatched junction nucleotides: 5. The CDR3: CASSAAGGRQETQYF. The CDR3 DNA reads as TGTGCCAGCAGCGCTGCGGGGGGGCGTCAAGAGACCCAGTACTTC.

This chain joins TRBV18 and TRBJ1-1; TRBD1 might be the D (5 bases). Germline V gene lookup returns CDR1 KGHSH and CDR2 LQKENI. V was pared by 2 bases and J by 0 bases, with 10 bases between. This CDR3 is 15 amino acids long. The CDR3 sequence is CASSPMGLLNTEAFF. The CDR3 DNA follows: TGTGCCAGCTCACCAATGGGACTCCTGAACACTGAAGCTTTCTTT.

V is TRBV11-3 and J is TRBJ2-1; D is tentatively TRBD1 or TRBD2 (5 bases each). In germline, CDR1 is SGHNT, CDR2 YENEEA. The CDR3 is 18 residues long. V was pared by 0 bases and J by 0 bases, with 15 bases between. The CDR3 region is CASSLDQGVGSSYNEQFF. As DNA, the CDR3 is TGTGCCAGCAGCTTAGATCAGGGTGTAGGGAGCTCCTACAATGAGCAGTTCTTC.

This clone was seen a handful of times. The chain recombines TRBV5-1 with TRBJ1-1; weak D call: TRBD1 (6 bases). The CDR3 contains 13 residues. CDR1 and CDR2 from the germline V gene are SGHRS and YFSETQ. V gave up 4 bases and J gave up 1 base, with 8 bases separating them. In DNA form, the CDR3 reads TGCGCCAGCAGCCCACAGGGGAACACTGAAGCTTTCTTT. The encoded protein is CASSPQGNTEAFF.

The table lists this clone with a few counts. This chain links TRBV11-3 with TRBJ1-1; D gene uncertain. V was trimmed by 0 bases and J by 4 bases, leaving 6 bases between them. Germline-derived CDR1 and CDR2 are SGHNT and YENEEA. CDR3 length: 13 amino acids. CDR3 coding DNA: TGTGCCAGCAGCTTAGACCCGCGCACTGAAGCTTTCTTT. It codes for CASSLDPRTEAFF.

This clone has just a few counts. The CDR3 DNA is TGTGCCAGCAGCTTACTTAATGCGAGGGCAGACACTGAAGCTTTCTTT. It specifies CASSLLNARADTEAFF. The chain has TRBV11-2 and TRBJ1-1; D gene unclear. V was shortened by 2 bases and J by 3 bases, with 16 bases between the two germline ends. Germline V gene lookup returns CDR1 SGHAT and CDR2 FQNNGV. There are 16 residues in the CDR3.

This clone turned up a few times. V is TRBV19 and J is TRBJ2-1; no reliable D call. Germline V gene lookup returns CDR1 LNHDA and CDR2 SQIVND (reference sequence). Between the trimmed V and J ends, which lost 6 bases and 10 bases, there was a span of 16 bases. CDR3 length equals 13 residues. CDR3 nucleotide sequence: TGTGCCAGTAGCAGTAACTTGGGCGTGGAGCAGTTCTTC. Its protein is CASSSNLGVEQFF.

This clone was seen a handful of times. The chain joins TRBV5-6 to TRBJ1-2, with unresolved D. The CDR3 is made up of 14 amino acids. V lost 4 bases, J lost 8 bases, and 18 bases lay in between. Germline V gene data show CDR1 as SGHDT and CDR2 as YYEEEE. The CDR3 bases are TGTGCCAGCAGCGGAAGCAGGACCAGTGGAGGCTACACCTTC. This translates into CASSGSRTSGGYTF.

This chain links TRBV19 with TRBJ2-1, with D hard to call. Germline V gene lookup returns CDR1 LNHDA and CDR2 SQIVND (reference sequence). Trimming pared 7 bases from V and 1 base from J, leaving 8 bases between. The CDR3 has 13 amino acids. CDR3 DNA sequence: TGTGCCAGTATTGACCGATCCTACAATGAGCAGTTCTTC. Protein: CASIDRSYNEQFF.

The chain links TRBV4-2 to TRBJ1-2; maybe TRBD1 (5 bases). Trimming pared 2 bases from V and 5 bases from J, leaving 12 bases between. The germline gives CDR1 LGHNA, CDR2 YNFKEQ. The CDR3 extends over 14 amino acids. Here the CDR3 DNA reads TGTGCCAGCAGCCAATCTGGGGGAGAGTATGGCTACACCTTC. As protein: CASSQSGGEYGYTF.

This clone was detected only a few times. The chain uses TRBV29-1 and TRBJ1-1; D perhaps matches TRBD1 (5 bases). There are 13 residues in the CDR3. The ends were cut back, 7 bases at V and 7 bases at J, with 19 bases in the middle. Germline CDR1 reads SQVTM; CDR2 reads ANQGSEA. The chain's CDR3 is CSASTRQILEAFF. CDR3 nucleotide sequence: TGCAGCGCCAGTACCCGACAGATTCTTGAAGCTTTCTTT.